Here is one T cell receptor (beta chain) with its context. The V end was cut by 0 bases, the J end by 3 bases, with 14 bases between. The CDR3 runs to 16 residues. Germline lookup yields CDR1 SGHRS and CDR2 YFSETQ. The data stem from a study of blood T cell repertoires in COVID-19. Study background: The study drew acute and convalescent COVID-19 samples from the United States, Italy and Spain. T cells, B-cell-depleted T cells, or PBMCs supplied cDNA or gDNA.

In the original processing: Reference gene primer amplification gave estimated nucleated cell counts. The method was immunoSEQ multiplex PCR; TCRdb's version includes in-frame clones alone and lacks a portion of them. From that table come the V and J calls and clone size; the DNA was used to work out D and trimming. Of 220,000 or so clones listed, 84% are singletons. J is TRBJ2-3 and V is TRBV5-1, with D perhaps TRBD2 (7 bases). The sample consisted of peripheral blood. The clonotype was recovered from a man aged 25-45 years with active or convalescent COVID-19. CDR3 loop: CASSLAAGAGTDTQYF. CDR3 DNA: TGCGCCAGCAGCTTGGCGGCGGGGGCAGGGACAGATACGCAGTATTTT. The whole variable domain, filled in from reference TRBV5-1 and TRBJ2-3, reads KAGVTQTPRYLIKTRGQQVTLSCSPISGHRSVSWYQQTPGQGLQFLFEYFSETQRNKGNFPGRFSGRQFSNSRSEMNVSTLELGDSALYLCASSLAAGAGTDTQYFGPGTRLTVL.